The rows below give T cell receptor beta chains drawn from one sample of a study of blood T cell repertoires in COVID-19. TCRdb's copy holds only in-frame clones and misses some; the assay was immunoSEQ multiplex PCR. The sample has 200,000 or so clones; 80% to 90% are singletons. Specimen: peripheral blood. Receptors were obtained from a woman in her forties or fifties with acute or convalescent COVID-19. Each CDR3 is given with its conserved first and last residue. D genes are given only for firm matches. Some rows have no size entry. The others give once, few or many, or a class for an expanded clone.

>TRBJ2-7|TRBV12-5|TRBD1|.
CASGTGTVGQYF
TGTGCTAGTGGCACCGGGACAGTCGGGCAGTACTTC
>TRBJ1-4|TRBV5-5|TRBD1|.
CASSLGGGANEKLFF
TGTGCCAGCAGCTTGGGAGGGGGCGCAAATGAAAAACTGTTTTTT
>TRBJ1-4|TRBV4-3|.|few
CASSQGHFTNEKLFF
TGCGCCAGCAGCCAAGGACACTTCACTAATGAAAAACTGTTTTTT
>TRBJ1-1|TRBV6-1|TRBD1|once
CASSERQGLWPEAFF
TGTGCCAGCAGTGAGAGACAGGGGCTCTGGCCTGAAGCTTTCTTT
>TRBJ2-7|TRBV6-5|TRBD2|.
CSSRGAGGLHEQYF
TGTTCCAGCAGGGGAGCGGGGGGGCTCCACGAGCAGTACTTC
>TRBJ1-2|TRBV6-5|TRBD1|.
CASAETGGYGYTF
TGTGCCAGCGCTGAGACAGGGGGCTATGGCTACACCTTC
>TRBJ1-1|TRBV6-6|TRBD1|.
CASSAQGGAENTEAFF
TGTGCCAGCAGTGCACAGGGGGGGGCCGAAAACACTGAAGCTTTCTTT
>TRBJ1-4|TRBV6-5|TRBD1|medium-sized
CATKSGTGGEKLFF
TGTGCCACCAAATCTGGGACAGGGGGTGAAAAACTGTTTTTT
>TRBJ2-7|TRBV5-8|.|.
CASSFQGGRYEQYF
TGTGCCAGCAGCTTTCAGGGAGGAAGATACGAGCAGTACTTC
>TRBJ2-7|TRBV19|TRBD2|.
CASRPFSGASYEQYF
TGTGCCAGTAGACCTTTTAGCGGGGCCTCCTACGAGCAGTACTTC
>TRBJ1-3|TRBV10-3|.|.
CAISESRENTIYF
TGTGCCATCAGTGAGTCGCGGGAAAACACCATATATTTT
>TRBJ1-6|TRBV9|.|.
CASSVEGGGSGSPLHF
TGTGCCAGCAGCGTAGAAGGAGGTGGAAGCGGCTCACCCCTCCACTTT
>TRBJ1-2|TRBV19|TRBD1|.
CASLPRDRPYGYTF
TGTGCCAGCTTACCCCGGGACAGACCCTATGGCTACACCTTC
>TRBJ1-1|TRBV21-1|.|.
CASSKRTWTIEAFF
TGTGCCAGCAGCAAAAGGACCTGGACAATTGAAGCTTTCTTT
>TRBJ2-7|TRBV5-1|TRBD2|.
CASSLTSGGGPYEQYF
TGCGCCAGCAGCTTGACTAGCGGGGGGGGACCCTACGAGCAGTACTTC
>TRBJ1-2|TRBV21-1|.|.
CASSKAQGLPYGYTF
TGTGCCAGCAGCAAAGCGCAGGGCCTACCATATGGCTACACCTTC
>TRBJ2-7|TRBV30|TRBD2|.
CAWSWLAGEGSEQYF
TGTGCCTGGAGTTGGCTAGCGGGAGAAGGGAGCGAGCAGTACTTC
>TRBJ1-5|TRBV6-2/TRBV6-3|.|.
CASSLAQERQPQHF
TGTGCCAGCAGTTTGGCACAGGAGAGGCAGCCCCAGCATTTT
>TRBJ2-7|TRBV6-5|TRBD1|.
CASSYSIQGAFEQYF
TGTGCCAGCAGTTACTCGATACAGGGGGCTTTCGAGCAGTACTTC
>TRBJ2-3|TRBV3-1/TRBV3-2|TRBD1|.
CASSLQAPGQGPDTQYF
TGTGCCAGCAGCCTCCAGGCCCCGGGACAGGGGCCAGATACGCAGTATTTT
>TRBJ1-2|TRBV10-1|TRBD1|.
CASSGRDSATPFDGYTF
TGCGCCAGCAGTGGGAGGGACAGCGCGACGCCTTTTGATGGCTACACCTTC
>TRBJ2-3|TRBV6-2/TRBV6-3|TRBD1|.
CASSPDRGSTDTQYF
TGTGCCAGCAGTCCCGACAGGGGTAGCACAGATACGCAGTATTTT
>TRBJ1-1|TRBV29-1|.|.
CSVDMGVDTEAFF
TGCAGCGTTGACATGGGAGTGGACACTGAAGCTTTCTTT
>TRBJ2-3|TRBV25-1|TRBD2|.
CASNYLGGTTQYF
TGTGCCAGCAACTATCTCGGGGGGACTACGCAGTATTTT
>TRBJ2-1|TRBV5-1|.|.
CASSLAGSFDEQFF
TGCGCCAGCAGCTTGGCCGGGAGTTTCGATGAGCAGTTCTTC
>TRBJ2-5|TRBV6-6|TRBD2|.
CASSSSGRVETQYF
TGTGCCAGCAGTTCTAGCGGGCGGGTAGAGACCCAGTACTTC
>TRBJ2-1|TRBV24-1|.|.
CATSPTGSLGNEQFF
TGTGCCACCAGTCCGACGGGGTCGTTGGGCAATGAGCAGTTCTTC
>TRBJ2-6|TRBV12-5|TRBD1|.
CASGLGQGLVGANVLTF
TGTGCTAGTGGTTTGGGACAGGGTCTAGTTGGGGCCAACGTCCTGACTTTC
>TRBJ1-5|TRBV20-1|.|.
CSASQGLGNQPQHF
TGCAGTGCTAGTCAGGGGCTCGGCAATCAGCCCCAGCATTTT
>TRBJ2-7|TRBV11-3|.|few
CASSPQGGSYEQYF
TGTGCCAGCAGCCCCCAGGGGGGCTCCTACGAGCAGTACTTC
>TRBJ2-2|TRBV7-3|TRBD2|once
CASSLTIAGEITGELFF
TGTGCCAGCAGCTTAACGATAGCGGGGGAGATCACCGGGGAGCTGTTTTTT
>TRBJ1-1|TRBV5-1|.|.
CASSYSTPNTEAFF
TGCGCCAGCAGCTATTCCACACCGAACACTGAAGCTTTCTTT
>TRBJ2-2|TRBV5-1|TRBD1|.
CASRRQGLNTGELFF
TGCGCCAGCAGACGACAGGGGCTGAACACCGGGGAGCTGTTTTTT
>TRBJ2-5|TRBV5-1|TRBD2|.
CASSLGGGGAWETQYF
TGCGCCAGCAGCTTAGGAGGCGGGGGGGCCTGGGAGACCCAGTACTTC
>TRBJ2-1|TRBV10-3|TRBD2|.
CAISDTSGSGDEQFF
TGTGCCATCAGTGATACTAGCGGGAGTGGCGATGAGCAGTTCTTC
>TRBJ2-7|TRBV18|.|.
CASSQNARLPYEQYF
TGTGCCAGCTCTCAAAACGCCAGGCTCCCCTACGAGCAGTACTTC
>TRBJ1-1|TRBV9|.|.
CASSVAVNTEAFF
TGTGCCAGCAGCGTAGCTGTGAACACTGAAGCTTTCTTT
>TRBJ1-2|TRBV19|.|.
CASFSGAYTF
TGTGCCAGTTTTAGTGGAGCCTACACCTTC
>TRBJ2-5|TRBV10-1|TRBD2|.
CASSESSGEETQYF
TGCGCCAGCAGTGAGTCAAGCGGGGAGGAGACCCAGTACTTC
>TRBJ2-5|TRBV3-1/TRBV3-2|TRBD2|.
CASSQGAGGQETQYF
TGTGCCAGCAGCCAGGGAGCGGGGGGACAAGAGACCCAGTACTTC
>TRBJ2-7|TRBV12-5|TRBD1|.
CASGPDRGEQYF
TGTGCTAGTGGCCCCGACAGGGGCGAGCAGTACTTC
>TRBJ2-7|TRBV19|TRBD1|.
CASSLTWDSYEQYF
TGTGCCAGTAGCCTGACCTGGGACAGCTACGAGCAGTACTTC
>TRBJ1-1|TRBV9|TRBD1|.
CASAGQADTEAFF
TGTGCCAGCGCGGGACAGGCGGACACTGAAGCTTTCTTT
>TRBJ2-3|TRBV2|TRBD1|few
CASSPLGTASTDTQYF
TGTGCCAGCAGTCCCTTAGGGACAGCGAGCACAGATACGCAGTATTTT
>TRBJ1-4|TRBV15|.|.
CATSRYGGRGIEKLFF
TGTGCCACCAGCCGATACGGGGGACGGGGGATTGAAAAACTGTTTTTT
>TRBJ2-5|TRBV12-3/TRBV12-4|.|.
CASSFAETQYF
TGTGCCAGCAGTTTCGCGGAGACCCAGTACTTC
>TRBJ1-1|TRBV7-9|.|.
CASEAYVGRGTEAFF
TGTGCCAGCGAAGCTTATGTAGGGCGGGGCACTGAAGCTTTCTTT
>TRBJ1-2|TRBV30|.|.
CAWSSQGPVYGYTF
TGTGCCTGGAGTTCACAGGGACCCGTTTACGGCTACACCTTC
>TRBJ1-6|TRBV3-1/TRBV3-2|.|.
CASSQGWLRGYDNSPLHF
TGTGCCAGCAGCCAAGGGTGGCTGAGAGGGTACGATAATTCACCCCTCCACTTT
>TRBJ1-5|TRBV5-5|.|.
CASSRTWDSYQPQHF
TGTGCCAGCAGCCGAACATGGGACTCGTATCAGCCCCAGCATTTT
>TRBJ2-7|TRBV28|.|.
CASRTPSSEQYF
TGTGCCAGCAGAACACCCTCTAGCGAGCAGTACTTC
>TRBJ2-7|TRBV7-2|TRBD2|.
CASSLEASGRHEQYF
TGTGCCAGCAGCTTAGAGGCTAGCGGGAGGCACGAGCAGTACTTC
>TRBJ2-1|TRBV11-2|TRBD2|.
CATGGLAGYEQFF
TGTGCCACCGGGGGACTAGCGGGGTATGAGCAGTTCTTC
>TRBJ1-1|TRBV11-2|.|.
CASSPPAGGSFF
TGTGCCAGCAGCCCCCCGGCGGGCGGGTCTTTCTTT
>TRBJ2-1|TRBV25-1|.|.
CASSDPASYLNEQFF
TGTGCCAGCAGTGACCCAGCGAGTTATTTAAATGAGCAGTTCTTC
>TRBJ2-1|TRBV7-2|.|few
CASSFLYEQFF
TGTGCCAGCAGCTTCCTATATGAGCAGTTCTTC
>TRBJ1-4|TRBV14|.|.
CASSPPGTGEKLFF
TGTGCCAGCAGCCCCCCGGGGACTGGGGAAAAACTGTTTTTT
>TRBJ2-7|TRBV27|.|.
CASSFGQAGGYEQYF
TGTGCCAGCAGTTTTGGACAGGCCGGGGGCTACGAGCAGTACTTC
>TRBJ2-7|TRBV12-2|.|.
CASRLGADILYEQYF
TGTGCAAGTCGCTTGGGGGCGGATATTCTGTACGAGCAGTACTTC
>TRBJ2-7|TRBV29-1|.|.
CSVGEPLYEQYF
TGCAGCGTTGGAGAGCCACTCTACGAGCAGTACTTC